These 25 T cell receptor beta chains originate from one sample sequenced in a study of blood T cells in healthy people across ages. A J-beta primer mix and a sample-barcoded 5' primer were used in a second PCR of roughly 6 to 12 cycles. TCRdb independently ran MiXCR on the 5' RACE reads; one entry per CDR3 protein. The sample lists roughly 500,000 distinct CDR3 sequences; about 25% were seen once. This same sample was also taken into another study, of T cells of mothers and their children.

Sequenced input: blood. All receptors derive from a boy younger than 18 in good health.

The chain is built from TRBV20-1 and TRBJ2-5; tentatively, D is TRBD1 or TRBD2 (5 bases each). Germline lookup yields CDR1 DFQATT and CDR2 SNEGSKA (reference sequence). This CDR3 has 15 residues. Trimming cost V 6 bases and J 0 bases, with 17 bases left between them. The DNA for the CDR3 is TGCAGTGCGCGCTTTGCCGGGGACCACCAAGAGACCCAGTACTTC. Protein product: CSARFAGDHQETQYF.

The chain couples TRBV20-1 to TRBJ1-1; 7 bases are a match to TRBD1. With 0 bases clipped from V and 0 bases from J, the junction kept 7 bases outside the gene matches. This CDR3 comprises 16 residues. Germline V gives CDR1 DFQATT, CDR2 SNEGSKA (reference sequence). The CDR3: CSARDLRGRMNTEAFF. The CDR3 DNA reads TGCAGTGCTAGAGATTTAAGGGGGCGGATGAACACTGAAGCTTTCTTT.

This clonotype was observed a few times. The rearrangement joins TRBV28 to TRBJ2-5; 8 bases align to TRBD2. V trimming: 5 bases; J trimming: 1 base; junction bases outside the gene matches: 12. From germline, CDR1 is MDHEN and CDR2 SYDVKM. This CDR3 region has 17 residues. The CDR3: CASSPPRQRGLQETQYF. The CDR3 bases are TGTGCCAGCAGTCCCCCCCGGCAGCGGGGGCTCCAAGAGACCCAGTACTTC.

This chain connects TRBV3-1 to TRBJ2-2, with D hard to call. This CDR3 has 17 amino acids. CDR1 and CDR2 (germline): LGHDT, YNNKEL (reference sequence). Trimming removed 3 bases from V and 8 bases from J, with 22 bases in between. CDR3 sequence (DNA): TGTGCCAGCAGCCAGGACCCACTCTTTACAATCTCTGGGGAGCTGTTTTTT. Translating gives CASSQDPLFTISGELFF.

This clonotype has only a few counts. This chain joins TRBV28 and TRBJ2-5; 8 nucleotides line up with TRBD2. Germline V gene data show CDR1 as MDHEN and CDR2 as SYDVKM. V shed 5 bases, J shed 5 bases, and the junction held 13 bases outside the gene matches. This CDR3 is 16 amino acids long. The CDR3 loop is CASSTPRLAGIETQYF. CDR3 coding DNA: TGTGCCAGCAGTACCCCAAGGCTAGCGGGTATTGAGACCCAGTACTTC.

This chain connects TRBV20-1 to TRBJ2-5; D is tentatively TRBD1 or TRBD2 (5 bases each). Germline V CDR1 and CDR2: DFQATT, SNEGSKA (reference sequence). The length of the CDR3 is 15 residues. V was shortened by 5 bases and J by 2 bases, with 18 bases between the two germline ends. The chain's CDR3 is CSASRRGRQQETQYF. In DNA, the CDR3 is TGCAGTGCTTCCCGCCGGGGACGGCAGCAAGAGACCCAGTACTTC.

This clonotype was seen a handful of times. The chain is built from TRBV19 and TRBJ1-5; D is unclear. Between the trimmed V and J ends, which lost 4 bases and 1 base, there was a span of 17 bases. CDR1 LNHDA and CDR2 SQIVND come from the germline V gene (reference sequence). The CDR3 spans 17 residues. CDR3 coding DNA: TGTGCCAGTAGTAGCCCCGTGTTAGACCCGAGCAATCAGCCCCAGCATTTT. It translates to CASSSPVLDPSNQPQHF.

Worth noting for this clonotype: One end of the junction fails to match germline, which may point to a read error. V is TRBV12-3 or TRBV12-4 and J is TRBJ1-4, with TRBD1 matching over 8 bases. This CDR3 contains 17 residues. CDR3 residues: CASRHDRGGSTKEKLFF. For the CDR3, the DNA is TGTGCCAGCAGACATGACAGGGGAGGGTCAACTAAAGAAAAACTGTTTTTT.

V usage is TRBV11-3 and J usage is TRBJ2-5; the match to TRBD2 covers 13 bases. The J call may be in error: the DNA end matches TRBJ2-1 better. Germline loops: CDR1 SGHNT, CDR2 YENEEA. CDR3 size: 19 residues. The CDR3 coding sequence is TGTGCCAGCAGCTCTGCCGGGACTAGCGGGACCTTATCCAGGGATGAGCAGTTCTTC. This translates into CASSSAGTSGTLSRDEQFF.

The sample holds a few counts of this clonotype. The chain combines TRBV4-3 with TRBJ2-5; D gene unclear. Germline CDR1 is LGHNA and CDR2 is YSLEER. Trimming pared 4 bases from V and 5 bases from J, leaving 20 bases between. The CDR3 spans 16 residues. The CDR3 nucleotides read TGCGCCAGCAGCCCGCAGACATCCCGGGCAGCGGAGACCCAGTACTTC. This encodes CASSPQTSRAAETQYF.

The CDR3 protein is CASSLEGLAPLANTGELFF. The DNA for the CDR3 is TGTGCCAGCAGCTTAGAAGGGCTAGCGCCTTTAGCGAACACCGGGGAGCTGTTTTTT. The genes are TRBV7-2 and TRBJ2-2, with TRBD2 as a possible D gene (6 bases). The CDR3 has 19 residues. Germline CDR1 is SGHTA and CDR2 is FQGNSA. V shed 1 base and J shed 0 bases, with 18 bases lying between them.

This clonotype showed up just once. The DNA for the CDR3 is TGTGCCAGCAGTAACAGGGGCAAGAATTACGAGCAGTACTTC. The encoded protein is CASSNRGKNYEQYF. The gene calls are TRBV12-3 or TRBV12-4 and TRBJ2-7; 7 positions agree with TRBD1. J gave up 4 bases and V 5 bases, and 8 bases lay outside the gene matches. The length of the CDR3 is 14 residues.

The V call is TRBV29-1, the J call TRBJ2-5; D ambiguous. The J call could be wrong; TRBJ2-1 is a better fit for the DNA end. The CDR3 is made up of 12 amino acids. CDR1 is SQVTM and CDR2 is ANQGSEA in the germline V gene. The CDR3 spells CSVEVWGNEQFF. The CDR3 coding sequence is TGCAGCGTTGAAGTCTGGGGCAATGAGCAGTTCTTC.

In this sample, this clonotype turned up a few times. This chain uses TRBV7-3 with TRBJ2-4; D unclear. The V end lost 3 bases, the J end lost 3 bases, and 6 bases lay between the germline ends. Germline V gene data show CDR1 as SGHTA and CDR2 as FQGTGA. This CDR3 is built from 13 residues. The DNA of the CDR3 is TGTGCCAGCAGCTTGGGCAGCAAAAACATTCAGTACTTC. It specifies CASSLGSKNIQYF.

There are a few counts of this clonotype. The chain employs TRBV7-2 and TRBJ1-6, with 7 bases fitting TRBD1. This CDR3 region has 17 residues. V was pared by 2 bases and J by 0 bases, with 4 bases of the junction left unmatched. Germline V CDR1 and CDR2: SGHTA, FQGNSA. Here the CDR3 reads CASSLRGGSSYNSPLHF. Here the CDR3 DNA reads TGTGCCAGCAGCTTAAGAGGGGGCAGCTCCTATAATTCACCCCTCCACTTT.

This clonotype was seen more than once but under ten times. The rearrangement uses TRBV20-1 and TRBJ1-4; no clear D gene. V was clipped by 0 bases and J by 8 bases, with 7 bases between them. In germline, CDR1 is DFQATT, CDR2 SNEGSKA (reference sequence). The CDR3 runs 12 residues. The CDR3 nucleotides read TGCAGTGCTAGAGATCAAGGGGAAAAACTGTTTTTT. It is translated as CSARDQGEKLFF.

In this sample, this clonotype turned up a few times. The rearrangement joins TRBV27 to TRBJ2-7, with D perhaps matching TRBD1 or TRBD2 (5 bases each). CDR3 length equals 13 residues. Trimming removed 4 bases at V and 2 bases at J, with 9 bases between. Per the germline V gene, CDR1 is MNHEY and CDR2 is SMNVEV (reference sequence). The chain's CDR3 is CASSSWGTYEQYF. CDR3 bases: TGTGCCAGCAGTTCATGGGGGACCTACGAGCAGTACTTC.

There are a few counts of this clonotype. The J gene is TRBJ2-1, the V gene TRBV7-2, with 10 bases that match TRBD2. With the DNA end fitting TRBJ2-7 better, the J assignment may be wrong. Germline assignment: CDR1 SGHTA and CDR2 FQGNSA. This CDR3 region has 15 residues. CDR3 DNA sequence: TGTGCCAGCAGCTTAAGCGGGGGGGCCTCGTACGAGCAGTACTTC. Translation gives CASSLSGGASYEQYF.

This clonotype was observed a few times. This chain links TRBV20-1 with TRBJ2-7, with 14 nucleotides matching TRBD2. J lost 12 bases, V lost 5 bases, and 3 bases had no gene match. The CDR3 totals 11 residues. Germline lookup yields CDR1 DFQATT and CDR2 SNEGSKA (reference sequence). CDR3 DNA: TGCAGTGCTTCCGGGACTAGCGGGAGGTACTTC. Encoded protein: CSASGTSGRYF.

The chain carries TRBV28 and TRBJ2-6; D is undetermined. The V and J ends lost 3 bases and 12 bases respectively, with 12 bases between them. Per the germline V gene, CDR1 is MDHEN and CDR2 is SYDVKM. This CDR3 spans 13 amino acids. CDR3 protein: CASSFARSGVLTF. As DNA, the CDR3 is TGTGCCAGCAGTTTTGCCCGCAGTGGCGTCCTGACTTTC.

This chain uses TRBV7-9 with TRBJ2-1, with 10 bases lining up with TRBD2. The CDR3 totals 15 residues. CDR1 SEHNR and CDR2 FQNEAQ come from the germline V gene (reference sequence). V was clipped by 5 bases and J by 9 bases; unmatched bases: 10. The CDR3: CASSTEAGGPSEQFF. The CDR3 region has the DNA TGTGCCAGCAGCACAGAAGCGGGAGGGCCTAGTGAGCAGTTCTTC.

The CDR3 spells CASSQAWGGRLEQYF. The CDR3 coding sequence is TGTGCCAGCAGCCAAGCCTGGGGGGGGCGACTCGAGCAGTACTTC. This sequence joins TRBV3-1 and TRBJ2-7; tentative D call: TRBD2 (7 bases). Germline loops: CDR1 LGHDT, CDR2 YNNKEL (reference sequence). The CDR3 loop spans 15 amino acids. Trimming cost V 1 base and J 6 bases, with 16 bases left between them.

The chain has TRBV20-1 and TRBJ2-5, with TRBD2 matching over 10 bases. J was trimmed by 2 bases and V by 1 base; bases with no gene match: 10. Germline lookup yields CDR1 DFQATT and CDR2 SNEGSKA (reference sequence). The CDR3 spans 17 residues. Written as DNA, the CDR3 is TGCAGTGCTAGAGGTCCCACTAGCGGGGAAATTCAAGAGACCCAGTACTTC. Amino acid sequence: CSARGPTSGEIQETQYF.

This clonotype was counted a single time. Here the CDR3 DNA reads TGTGCCACCCGGACGGGGAACACTGAAGCTTTCTTT. Amino acids: CATRTGNTEAFF. The V call is TRBV6-2 or TRBV6-3, the J call TRBJ1-1, with unresolved D. V gave up 10 bases and J gave up 1 base, with 10 bases separating them. The germline V gene encodes CDR1 MNHEY and CDR2 SVGEGT. The CDR3 is 12 residues long.

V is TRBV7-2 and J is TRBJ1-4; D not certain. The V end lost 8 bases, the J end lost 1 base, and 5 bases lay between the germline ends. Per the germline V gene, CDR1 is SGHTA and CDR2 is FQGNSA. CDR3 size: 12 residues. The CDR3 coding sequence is TGTGCCAGCCCGGGAACTAATGAAAAACTGTTTTTT. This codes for CASPGTNEKLFF. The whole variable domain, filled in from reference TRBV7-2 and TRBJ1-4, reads GAGVSQSPSNKVTEKGKDVELRCDPISGHTALYWYRQSLGQGLEFLIYFQGNSAPDKSGLPSDRFSAERTGGSVSTLTIQRTQQEDSAVYLCASPGTNEKLFFGSGTQLSVL.